Listed below are T cell receptor beta chains from one sample, sequenced in a study. TCRdb re-called the reads through MiXCR, storing one row per CDR3 protein. The sample includes about 15,000 distinct CDR3 sequences, approximately 30% of them seen just once. Sequencing input: blood. The source of these receptors is a human donor. Both conserved end residues are part of each CDR3. The D gene is left open where the match is weak. Only part of the rows carry a size: once, few, many, or a class if the clone is expanded.

j_gene	abundance	v_gene	d_gene	CDR3nt	CDR3aa
TRBJ1-3	few	TRBV4-3	NA	TGCGCCAGCAGCCAAGAAGCCCCGACAGTCTCTGGAAACACCATATATTTT	CASSQEAPTVSGNTIYF
TRBJ2-7	NA	TRBV20-1	TRBD1	TGCAGTGCCAGCTCACGTACAGGGGACGAGCAGTACTTC	CSASSRTGDEQYF
TRBJ2-5	many	TRBV29-1	TRBD1	TGCAGCGTTGCCGGAGGACAGGGGAAAATCCAAGAGACCCAGTACTTC	CSVAGGQGKIQETQYF
TRBJ1-4	many	TRBV4-2	NA	TGTGCCAGCAGCCAAGCGGCGGGGCAGGGGCTGGCTGAAAAACTGTTTTTT	CASSQAAGQGLAEKLFF
TRBJ2-1	NA	TRBV14	TRBD1	TGTGCCAGCAGCCAAACTGGACAGGGGGCTTACAATGAGCAGTTCTTC	CASSQTGQGAYNEQFF
TRBJ2-3	medium-sized	TRBV4-3	TRBD2	TGCGCCAGCAGCCAAGAAAGTCCGGGGGGGTACACAGATACGCAGTATTTT	CASSQESPGGYTDTQYF
TRBJ2-2	NA	TRBV29-1	NA	TGCAGCGGGAGCGACACCGGGGAGCTGTTTTTT	CSGSDTGELFF
TRBJ1-4	many	TRBV4-2	TRBD1	TGTGCCAGCAGCTTGGGACAGGGGAGCGGGCAGGTTGAAAAACTGTTTTTT	CASSLGQGSGQVEKLFF
TRBJ1-4	NA	TRBV29-1	NA	TGCAGCGTCTCACAAGGAGGTAGTGAAAAACTGTTTTTT	CSVSQGGSEKLFF
TRBJ2-5	many	TRBV29-1	TRBD2	TGCAGCGTTGCCCGGGGACTAGCGGGAGGAGAGACCCAGTACTTC	CSVARGLAGGETQYF
TRBJ2-1	NA	TRBV5-4	TRBD2	TGTGCCAGCAGCTTGGGGGGGACTAGGGTTGCGGGAGCGAACAATGAGCAGTTCTTC	CASSLGGTRVAGANNEQFF
TRBJ2-2	medium-sized	TRBV29-1	TRBD2	TGCAGCGTTGGGACTAGCGGGAACACCGGGGAGCTGTTTTTT	CSVGTSGNTGELFF
TRBJ2-2	many	TRBV19	NA	TGTGCCAGTAGTCAAGGTAGCACCGGGGAGCTGTTTTTT	CASSQGSTGELFF
TRBJ2-7	many	TRBV7-9	NA	TGTGCCAGCAGGGACCACGGGACCTACTCCTACGAGCAGTACTTC	CASRDHGTYSYEQYF
TRBJ2-1	many	TRBV6-2/TRBV6-3	TRBD1	TGTGCCAGCAGTTACCCCGGACAGGGGGCTCGTAGTGAGCAGTTCTTC	CASSYPGQGARSEQFF